One and the same sample provided the 27 T cell receptor beta chains below, sequenced in a study of PD-1 blockade in classical Hodgkin lymphoma (dated by TCRdb to about 2020). What the time point label conveys for this sample: newly diagnosed, previously untreated cHL patient sample. The method was the immunoSEQ multiplex PCR assay. Here the immuneACCESS table is served through TCRdb, limited to in-frame sequences with V and J called. Missing clones are a known gap in these copies; in checked studies unresolved V genes cover under half, and the rest lacks a known reason. The sample table shows around 43,000 clones, and around 90% are seen once. Jointly, the top ten make up 4.9% of the sample. The sequenced sample was peripheral blood mononuclear cells (PBMCs). The receptors stem from a human donor with classical Hodgkin lymphoma.

The chain is built from TRBV6-1 and TRBJ2-7; D uncertain. This CDR3 has 14 amino acids. V was shortened by 2 bases and J by 2 bases, with 10 bases between the two germline ends. Germline CDR1 reads MNHNS; CDR2 reads SASEGT. CDR3 sequence reads: CASSEYYRPYEQYV. CDR3 coding DNA: TGTGCCAGCAGTGAATACTACCGGCCCTACGAGCAGTACGTC.

The chain carries TRBV6-6 and TRBJ2-7, with 11 bases lining up with TRBD1. CDR1 is MNHNY, CDR2 SVGAGI, per germline (reference sequence). CDR3 length equals 14 residues. V lost 5 bases to trimming and J lost 3 bases; unmatched junction nucleotides: 3. CDR3 bases: TGTGCCAGCAGTGGGGGACAGGGGGACTACGAGCAGTACGTC. Translating gives CASSGGQGDYEQYV.

The chain carries TRBV2 and TRBJ2-7; either TRBD1 or TRBD2 may supply D (5 bases each). Trimming removed 9 bases from V and 0 bases from J, with 15 bases in between. CDR1 and CDR2 (germline): SNHLY, FYNNEI. There are 14 residues in the CDR3. This CDR3 reads CASLTGTRSYEQYF. CDR3 bases: TGTGCCAGTCTCACCGGGACCCGCTCCTACGAGCAGTACTTC.

This clone has just one count. V usage is TRBV4-1 and J usage is TRBJ2-1, with 12 bases fitting TRBD2. There are 18 residues in the CDR3. V shed 4 bases, J shed 3 bases, and the junction held 10 bases outside the gene matches. Germline loops: CDR1 MGHRA, CDR2 YSYEKL. The CDR3 spells CASSRGILAGGGYNEQFF. The DNA of the CDR3 is TGCGCCAGCAGCCGCGGGATCCTAGCGGGGGGGGGCTACAATGAGCAGTTCTTC.

In this sample, this clone turned up a few times. The genes are TRBV5-1 and TRBJ2-5; 9 nucleotides line up with TRBD1. Germline CDR1 and CDR2: SGHRS and YFSETQ. V lost 4 bases to trimming and J lost 1 base; unmatched junction nucleotides: 14. The CDR3 extends over 18 amino acids. The CDR3 DNA reads as TGCGCCAGCAGCCCCGGGACAGGGTGGGGGGCTGGCCAAGAGACCCAGTACTTC. It codes for CASSPGTGWGAGQETQYF.

This rearrangement joins TRBV7-8 to TRBJ2-7; D is perhaps TRBD2 (6 bases). Trimming shortened V by 4 bases and J by 4 bases, and 17 bases separated the two germline ends. Germline CDR1 is SGHVS and CDR2 is FQNEAQ. The CDR3 length is 15 residues. CDR3 loop: CASSSSRLVSYEQYV. The CDR3, as DNA: TGTGCCAGCAGCTCGTCCCGACTAGTATCGTACGAGCAGTACGTC.

V gene TRBV27 combines with J gene TRBJ1-2, with D perhaps TRBD1 (5 bases). V was pared by 7 bases and J by 4 bases, with 13 bases between. The germline V gene has CDR1 MNHEY and CDR2 SMNVEV (reference sequence). The CDR3 totals 13 residues. The CDR3 reads CASTRQGAYGYTF. The CDR3 DNA sequence: TGTGCCAGCACCCGTCAGGGCGCCTATGGCTACACCTTC.

The V gene is TRBV11-2, the J gene TRBJ2-5; D might be TRBD2 (5 bases). The CDR3 is 16 amino acids. The V and J ends lost 4 bases and 1 base respectively, with 16 bases between them. Germline CDR1 reads SGHAT; CDR2 reads FQNNGV. The CDR3 here is CASSSPRRVIQETQYF. The CDR3, as DNA: TGTGCCAGCAGCTCCCCTCGGCGGGTGATCCAAGAGACCCAGTACTTC. Complete variable domain (other parts from reference TRBV11-2 and TRBJ2-5): EAGVAQSPRYKIIEKRQSVAFWCNPISGHATLYWYQQILGQGPKLLIQFQNNGVVDDSQLPKDRFSAERLKGVDSTLKIQPAKLEDSAVYLCASSSPRRVIQETQYFGPGTRLLVL.

In DNA form, the CDR3 reads TGTGCCAGCAGTAGGGGACAGCGGAACACTGAAGCTTTCTTT. It is translated as CASSRGQRNTEAFF. The chain joins TRBV2 to TRBJ1-1, with TRBD1 identical over 7 bases. Per germline, CDR1 SNHLY and CDR2 FYNNEI. The CDR3 has 14 residues. The junction had 4 bases not matched to a gene; V was cut back by 5 bases and J by 1 base.

The chain employs TRBV11-3 and TRBJ1-1, with TRBD1 as a possible D gene (5 bases). The CDR3 runs 11 residues. Germline CDR1 and CDR2: SGHNT and YENEEA. V was trimmed by 5 bases and J by 11 bases, leaving 12 bases between them. CDR3 loop: CASSAGSKAFF. The CDR3, as DNA: TGTGCCAGCAGCGCAGGGAGTAAGGCTTTCTTT. Combining the CDR3 with reference TRBV11-3 and TRBJ1-1 gives the whole variable domain EAGVVQSPRYKIIEKKQPVAFWCNPISGHNTLYWYLQNLGQGPELLIRYENEEAVDDSQLPKDRFSAERLKGVDSTLKIQPAELGDSAVYLCASSAGSKAFFGQGTRLTVV.

The rearrangement uses TRBV5-1 and TRBJ2-5; perhaps TRBD1 as D (6 bases). V was clipped by 5 bases and J by 5 bases, with 19 bases between them. Germline-derived CDR1 and CDR2 are SGHRS and YFSETQ. The CDR3 is made up of 15 amino acids. CDR3 nucleotide sequence: TGCGCCAGCAGTTGGAGTACAGGGCCTGGGGAGACCCAGTACTTC. This translates into CASSWSTGPGETQYF. The full variable domain, in which reference TRBV5-1 and TRBJ2-5 provide the parts outside the CDR3, is KAGVTQTPRYLIKTRGQQVTLSCSPISGHRSVSWYQQTPGQGLQFLFEYFSETQRNKGNFPGRFSGRQFSNSRSEMNVSTLELGDSALYLCASSWSTGPGETQYFGPGTRLLVL.

The V and J genes are TRBV27 and TRBJ1-1; TRBD1 matches 11 bases. The CDR3 sequence is 13 residues long. CDR1 MNHEY and CDR2 SMNVEV come from the germline V gene (reference sequence). J gave up 6 bases and V 5 bases, and 2 bases lay outside the gene matches. CDR3 nucleotides: TGTGCCAGCAGTCAGGGACAGGGGGCTGAAGCTTTCTTT. It translates to CASSQGQGAEAFF.

V is TRBV6-4 and J is TRBJ2-2, with 8 bases that match TRBD2. This CDR3 is 15 amino acids long. Germline V gene data show CDR1 as MRHNA and CDR2 as SNTAGT. With V trimmed by 8 bases and J by 7 bases, 12 bases remained unmatched. CDR3 sequence (DNA): TGTGCCAGCGGCAAGGAAGCGGGAGAGGTCGGGGAGCTGTTTTTT. Its translation is CASGKEAGEVGELFF.

This clone appeared once. The chain employs TRBV9 and TRBJ2-1; D remains ambiguous. V was cut by 0 bases and J by 2 bases, with 6 bases left in between. The germline CDR1 and CDR2 sequences are SGDLS and YYNGEE. This CDR3 is built from 14 residues. This CDR3 reads CASSVGDAYNEQFF. CDR3 nucleotides: TGTGCCAGCAGCGTAGGTGACGCCTACAATGAGCAGTTCTTC.

The chain carries TRBV29-1 and TRBJ1-1, with D tentatively TRBD1 (6 bases). In germline, CDR1 is SQVTM, CDR2 ANQGSEA. Trimming removed 7 bases from V and 3 bases from J, with 18 bases in between. The length of the CDR3 is 14 residues. CDR3 amino acids: CSGGRQAPDTEAFF. CDR3 in DNA: TGCAGCGGGGGGAGACAGGCGCCGGACACTGAAGCTTTCTTT.

The rearrangement uses TRBV28 and TRBJ1-1; D is uncertain. Per the germline V gene, CDR1 is MDHEN and CDR2 is SYDVKM. With 8 bases removed from V and 1 base from J, the gap between germline ends came to 8 bases. There are 12 residues in the CDR3. CDR3 DNA: TGTGCCAGCTACCGAGCGAACACTGAAGCTTTCTTT. This gives the protein CASYRANTEAFF.

This clone came up once. The chain joins TRBV5-1 to TRBJ2-5, with D possibly TRBD1 on 5 matching bases. CDR1 and CDR2 (germline): SGHRS, YFSETQ. This CDR3 contains 15 residues. The V gene lost 2 bases and the J gene lost 7 bases, with 18 bases spanning the gap. CDR3: CASSLWGEPIGTQYF. In DNA form, the CDR3 reads TGCGCCAGCAGCTTATGGGGCGAACCAATAGGGACCCAGTACTTC.

CDR3: CASSVEVRPSSYNEQFF. For the CDR3, the DNA is TGTGCCAGCAGCGTAGAGGTCCGGCCCAGCTCCTACAATGAGCAGTTCTTC. The chain employs TRBV9 and TRBJ2-1; D unresolved. Germline V CDR1 and CDR2: SGDLS, YYNGEE. The length of the CDR3 is 17 residues. V lost 0 bases to trimming and J lost 0 bases, with 13 bases between them.

The chain uses TRBV5-5 and TRBJ2-3; the D is unclear. V shed 1 base and J shed 5 bases, with 8 bases lying between them. Per the germline V gene, CDR1 is SGHKS and CDR2 is YYEKEE (reference sequence). The CDR3 covers 13 residues. CDR3 DNA sequence: TGTGCCAGCAGCTTGCAGCAAGGAGATACGCAGTATTTT. Amino acids: CASSLQQGDTQYF.

The rearrangement joins TRBV6-5 to TRBJ1-2; D is possibly TRBD1 (5 bases). The germline CDR1 and CDR2 sequences are MNHEY and SVGAGI. Trimming took off 6 bases at V and 8 bases at J, with 13 bases between the two ends. The CDR3 totals 12 residues. CDR3: CASRVGTGGYTF. DNA for the CDR3: TGTGCCAGCAGGGTTGGGACGGGAGGCTACACCTTC.

The chain employs TRBV28 and TRBJ1-5, with 7 bases fitting TRBD1. With V trimmed by 6 bases and J by 2 bases, 4 bases remained unmatched. This CDR3 has 14 amino acids. Per germline, CDR1 MDHEN and CDR2 SYDVKM. The CDR3 loop is CASSSDRGNQPQHF. CDR3 DNA sequence: TGTGCCAGCAGCTCTGACAGGGGCAATCAGCCCCAGCATTTT.

J is TRBJ1-3 and V is TRBV30, with TRBD1 identical over 10 bases. Looked up from germline, CDR1 is GTSNPN and CDR2 is SVGIG (reference sequence). Trimming at V came to 3 bases and at J to 0 bases, leaving 5 bases not matched to a gene. There are 16 residues in the CDR3. CDR3 residues: CAWRFRDRGSGNTIYF. CDR3 nucleotides: TGTGCCTGGAGATTCCGGGACAGGGGCTCTGGAAACACCATATATTTT.

In its sample, this clone was seen once. This chain uses TRBV4-1 with TRBJ2-1; no clear D gene. The V and J ends lost 2 bases and 0 bases respectively, with 11 bases between them. Germline lookup yields CDR1 MGHRA and CDR2 YSYEKL. This CDR3 comprises 16 residues. DNA for the CDR3: TGCGCCAGCAGCCAATTTGCGGCAGTCTCCTACAATGAGCAGTTCTTC. This gives the protein CASSQFAAVSYNEQFF.

As concerns this clone: Mismatch with germline at one junction end may stem from a read error. The rearrangement links TRBV2 to TRBJ1-3; D possibly corresponds to TRBD1 (5 bases). The CDR3 runs 13 residues. CDR1 SNHLY and CDR2 FYNNEI come from the germline V gene. For the CDR3, the DNA is TGTGCCAGCAGTGAAGATCGGGGGATATTATGGGATTTT. Residues: CASSEDRGILWDF.

V gene TRBV6-1 combines with J gene TRBJ1-3; 7 nucleotides match TRBD1. This CDR3 spans 17 amino acids. Germline CDR1 is MNHNS and CDR2 is SASEGT. The J segment lost 5 bases and the V segment lost 1 base, leaving 11 bases of the junction unmatched. This chain's CDR3 is CASSEVGFGTERNTIYF. CDR3 coding DNA: TGTGCCAGCAGTGAAGTGGGGTTCGGGACAGAAAGAAACACCATATATTTT.

This sequence joins TRBV5-1 and TRBJ2-1; 7 bases match TRBD2. J lost 8 bases, V lost 0 bases, and 8 bases had no gene match. Per the germline V gene, CDR1 is SGHRS and CDR2 is YFSETQ. This CDR3 region has 15 residues. The CDR3 loop is CASSLEGGPWDEQFF. The CDR3, as DNA: TGCGCCAGCAGCTTGGAGGGAGGGCCATGGGATGAGCAGTTCTTC.

The chain combines TRBV21-1 with TRBJ2-2; the D segment call TRBD1 is taken from the table without a DNA check. TRBV21-1 is given as a pseudogene. The CDR3 runs to 17 residues. The CDR3 here is CASSKGPGQEPTGELFF. CDR3 in DNA: TGTGCCAGCAGCAAAGGACCGGGACAAGAGCCCACCGGGGAGCTGTTTTTT.